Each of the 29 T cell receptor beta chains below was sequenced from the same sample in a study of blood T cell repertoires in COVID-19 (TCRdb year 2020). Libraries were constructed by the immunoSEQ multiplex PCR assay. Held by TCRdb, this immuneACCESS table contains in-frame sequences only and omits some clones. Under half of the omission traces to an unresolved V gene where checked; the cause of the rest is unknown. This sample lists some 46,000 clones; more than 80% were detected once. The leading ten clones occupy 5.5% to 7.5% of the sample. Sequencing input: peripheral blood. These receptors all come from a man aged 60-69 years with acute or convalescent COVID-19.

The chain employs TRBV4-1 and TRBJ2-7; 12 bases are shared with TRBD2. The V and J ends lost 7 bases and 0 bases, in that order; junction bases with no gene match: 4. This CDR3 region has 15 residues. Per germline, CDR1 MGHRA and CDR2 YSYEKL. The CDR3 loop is CASTLLAGGSYEQYF. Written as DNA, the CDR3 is TGCGCCAGCACCCTACTAGCGGGAGGCTCCTACGAGCAGTACTTC.

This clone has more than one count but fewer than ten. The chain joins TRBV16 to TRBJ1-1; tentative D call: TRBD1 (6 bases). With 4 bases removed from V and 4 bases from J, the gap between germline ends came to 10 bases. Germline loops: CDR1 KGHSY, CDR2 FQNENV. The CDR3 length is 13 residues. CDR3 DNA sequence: TGTGCCAGCAGCCTAACAGGGAGCACTGAAGCTTTCTTT. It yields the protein CASSLTGSTEAFF. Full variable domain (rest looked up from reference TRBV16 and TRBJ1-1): GEEVAQTPKHLVRGEGQKAKLYCAPIKGHSYVFWYQQVLKNEFKFLISFQNENVFDETGMPKERFSAKCLPNSPCSLEIQATKLEDSAVYFCASSLTGSTEAFFGQGTRLTVV.

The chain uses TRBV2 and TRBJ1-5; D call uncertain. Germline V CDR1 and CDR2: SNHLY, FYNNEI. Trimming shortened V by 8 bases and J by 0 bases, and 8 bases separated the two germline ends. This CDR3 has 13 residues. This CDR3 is CASSSNSNQPQHF. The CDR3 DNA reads TGTGCCAGCTCGAGTAATAGCAATCAGCCCCAGCATTTT.

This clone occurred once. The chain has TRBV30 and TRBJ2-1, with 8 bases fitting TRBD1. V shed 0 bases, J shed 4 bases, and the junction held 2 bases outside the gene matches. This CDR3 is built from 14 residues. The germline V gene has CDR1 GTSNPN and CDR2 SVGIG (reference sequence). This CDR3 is CAWSVTGGYNEQFF. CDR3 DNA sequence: TGTGCCTGGAGTGTTACAGGGGGATACAATGAGCAGTTCTTC.

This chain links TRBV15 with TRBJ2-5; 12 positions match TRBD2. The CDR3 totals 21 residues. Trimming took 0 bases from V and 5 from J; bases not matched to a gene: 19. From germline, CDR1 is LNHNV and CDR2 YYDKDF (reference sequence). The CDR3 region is CATSRDGVEASGRGSGETQYF. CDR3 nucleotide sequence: TGTGCCACCAGCAGAGATGGGGTCGAGGCTAGCGGGAGGGGTTCGGGGGAGACCCAGTACTTC.

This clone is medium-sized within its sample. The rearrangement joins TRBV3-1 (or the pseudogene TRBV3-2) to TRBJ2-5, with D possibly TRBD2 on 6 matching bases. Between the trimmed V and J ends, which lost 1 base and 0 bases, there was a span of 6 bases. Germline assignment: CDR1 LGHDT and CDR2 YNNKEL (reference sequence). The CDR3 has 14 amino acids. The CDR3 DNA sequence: TGTGCCAGCAGCCAAGGGGACTACCAAGAGACCCAGTACTTC. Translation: CASSQGDYQETQYF.

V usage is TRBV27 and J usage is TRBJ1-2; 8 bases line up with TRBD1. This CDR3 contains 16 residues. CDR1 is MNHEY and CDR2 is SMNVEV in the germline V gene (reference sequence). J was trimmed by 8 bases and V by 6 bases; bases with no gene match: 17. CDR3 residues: CASSPDRGALYFGYTF. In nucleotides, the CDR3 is TGTGCCAGCAGCCCAGACAGGGGCGCTCTCTATTTCGGCTACACCTTC.

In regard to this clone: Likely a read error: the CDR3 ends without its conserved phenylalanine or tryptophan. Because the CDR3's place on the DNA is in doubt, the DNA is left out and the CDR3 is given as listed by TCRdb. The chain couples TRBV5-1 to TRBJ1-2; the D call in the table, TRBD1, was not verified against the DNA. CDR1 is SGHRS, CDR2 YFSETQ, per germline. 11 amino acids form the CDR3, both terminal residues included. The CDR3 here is CASMRQGPLRV.

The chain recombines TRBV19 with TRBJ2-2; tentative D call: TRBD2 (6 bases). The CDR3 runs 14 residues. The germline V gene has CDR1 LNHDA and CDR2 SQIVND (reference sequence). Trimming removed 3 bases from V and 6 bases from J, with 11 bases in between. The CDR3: CASSIGSGSGELFF. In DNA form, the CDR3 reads TGTGCCAGTAGTATTGGGAGCGGGTCCGGGGAGCTGTTTTTT. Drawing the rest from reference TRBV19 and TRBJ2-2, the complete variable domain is DGGITQSPKYLFRKEGQNVTLSCEQNLNHDAMYWYRQDPGQGLRLIYYSQIVNDFQKGDIAEGYSVSREKKESFPLTVTSAQKNPTAFYLCASSIGSGSGELFFGEGSRLTVL.

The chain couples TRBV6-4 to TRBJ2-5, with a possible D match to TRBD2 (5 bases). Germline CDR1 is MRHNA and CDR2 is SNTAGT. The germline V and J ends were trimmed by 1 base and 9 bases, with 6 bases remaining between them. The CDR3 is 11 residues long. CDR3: CASSDWRPQYF. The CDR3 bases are TGTGCCAGCAGTGACTGGAGGCCCCAGTACTTC.

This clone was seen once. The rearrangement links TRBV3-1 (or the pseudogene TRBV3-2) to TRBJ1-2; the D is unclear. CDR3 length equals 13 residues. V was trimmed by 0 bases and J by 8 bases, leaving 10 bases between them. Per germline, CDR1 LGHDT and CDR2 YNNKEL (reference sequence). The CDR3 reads CASSQDRIRGYTF. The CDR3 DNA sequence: TGTGCCAGCAGCCAAGATCGGATCAGGGGCTACACCTTC.

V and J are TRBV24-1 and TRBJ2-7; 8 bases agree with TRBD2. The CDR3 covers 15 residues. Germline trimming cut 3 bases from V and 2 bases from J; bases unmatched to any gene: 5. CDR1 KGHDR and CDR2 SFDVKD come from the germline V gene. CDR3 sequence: CATSDPREGAYEQYF. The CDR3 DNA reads TGTGCCACCAGTGATCCTCGGGAGGGGGCCTACGAGCAGTACTTC.

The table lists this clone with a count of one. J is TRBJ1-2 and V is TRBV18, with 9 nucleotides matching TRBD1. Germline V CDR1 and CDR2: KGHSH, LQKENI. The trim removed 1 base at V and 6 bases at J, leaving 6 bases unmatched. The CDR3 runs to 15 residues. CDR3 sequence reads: CASSPLRDRDDGYTF. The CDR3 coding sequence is TGTGCCAGCTCACCACTCCGGGACAGGGATGATGGCTACACCTTC.

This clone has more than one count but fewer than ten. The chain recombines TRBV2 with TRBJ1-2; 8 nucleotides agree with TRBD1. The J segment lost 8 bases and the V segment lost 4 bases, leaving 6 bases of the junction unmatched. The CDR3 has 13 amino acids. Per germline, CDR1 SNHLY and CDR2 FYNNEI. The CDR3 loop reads CASSVQGARGYTF. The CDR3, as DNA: TGTGCCAGCAGTGTTCAGGGGGCGCGAGGCTACACCTTC.

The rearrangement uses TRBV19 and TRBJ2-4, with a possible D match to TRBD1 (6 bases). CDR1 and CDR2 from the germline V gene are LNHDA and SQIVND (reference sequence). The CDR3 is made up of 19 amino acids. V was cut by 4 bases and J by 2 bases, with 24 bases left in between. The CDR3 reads CASSTPGQVSSTSKNIQYF. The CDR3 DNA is TGTGCCAGTAGTACCCCGGGACAAGTCTCGTCTACCTCCAAAAACATTCAGTACTTC.

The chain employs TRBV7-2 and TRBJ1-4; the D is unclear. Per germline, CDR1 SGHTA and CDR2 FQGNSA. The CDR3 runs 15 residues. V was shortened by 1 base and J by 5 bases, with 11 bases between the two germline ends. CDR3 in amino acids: CASSLVGSHNEKLFF. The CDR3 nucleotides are TGTGCCAGCAGCTTAGTCGGGTCCCACAATGAAAAACTGTTTTTT.

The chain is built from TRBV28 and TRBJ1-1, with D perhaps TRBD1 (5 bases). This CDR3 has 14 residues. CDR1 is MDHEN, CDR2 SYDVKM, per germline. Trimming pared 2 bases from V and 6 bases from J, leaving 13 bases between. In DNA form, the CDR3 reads TGTGCCAGCAGTTTACCGGCCGCGGGACCTGAAGCTTTCTTT. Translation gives CASSLPAAGPEAFF.

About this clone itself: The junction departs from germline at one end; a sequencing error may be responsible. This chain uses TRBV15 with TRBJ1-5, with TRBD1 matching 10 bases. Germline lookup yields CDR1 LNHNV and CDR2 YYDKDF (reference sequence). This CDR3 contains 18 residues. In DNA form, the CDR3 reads TGTGCCACCAGCGGAGAGAGAGGGGACAGGGGTAGCAATCAGCCCCAGCATTTT. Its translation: CATSGERGDRGSNQPQHF.

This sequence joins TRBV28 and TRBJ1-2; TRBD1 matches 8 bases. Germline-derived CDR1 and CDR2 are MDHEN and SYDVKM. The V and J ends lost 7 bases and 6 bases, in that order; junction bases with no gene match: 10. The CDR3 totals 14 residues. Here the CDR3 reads CASNLFGQGHGYTF. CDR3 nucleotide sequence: TGTGCCAGCAATCTTTTCGGACAGGGTCATGGCTACACCTTC.

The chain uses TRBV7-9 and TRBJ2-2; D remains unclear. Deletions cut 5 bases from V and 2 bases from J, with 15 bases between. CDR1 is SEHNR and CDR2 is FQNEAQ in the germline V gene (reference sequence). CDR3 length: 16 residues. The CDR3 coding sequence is TGTGCCAGCAGCCCGACCGACAACGACAACACCGGGGAGCTGTTTTTT. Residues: CASSPTDNDNTGELFF. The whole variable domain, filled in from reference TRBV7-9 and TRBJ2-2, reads DTGVSQNPRHKITKRGQNVTFRCDPISEHNRLYWYRQTLGQGPEFLTYFQNEAQLEKSRLLSDRFSAERPKGSFSTLEIQRTEQGDSAMYLCASSPTDNDNTGELFFGEGSRLTVL.

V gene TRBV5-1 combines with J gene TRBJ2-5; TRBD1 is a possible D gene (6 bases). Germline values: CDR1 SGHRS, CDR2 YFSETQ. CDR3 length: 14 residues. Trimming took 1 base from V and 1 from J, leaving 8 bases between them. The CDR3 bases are TGCGCCAGCAGCTTGATGGGGGCCCAAGAGACCCAGTACTTC. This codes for CASSLMGAQETQYF.

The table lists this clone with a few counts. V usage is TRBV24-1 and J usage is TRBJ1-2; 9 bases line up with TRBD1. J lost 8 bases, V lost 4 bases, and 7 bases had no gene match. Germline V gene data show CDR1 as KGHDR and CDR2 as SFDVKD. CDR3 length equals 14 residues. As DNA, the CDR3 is TGTGCCACCAGTGACCCTCGACAGGGGGGAGGCTACACCTTC. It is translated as CATSDPRQGGGYTF.

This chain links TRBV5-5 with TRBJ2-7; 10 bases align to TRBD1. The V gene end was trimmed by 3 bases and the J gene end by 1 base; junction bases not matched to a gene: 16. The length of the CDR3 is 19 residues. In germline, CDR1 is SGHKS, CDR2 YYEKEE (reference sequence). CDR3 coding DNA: TGTGCCAGCAGCTCGACCCTTTGGGACAGGGGTTCGAGGTCCTACGAGCAGTACTTC. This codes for CASSSTLWDRGSRSYEQYF.

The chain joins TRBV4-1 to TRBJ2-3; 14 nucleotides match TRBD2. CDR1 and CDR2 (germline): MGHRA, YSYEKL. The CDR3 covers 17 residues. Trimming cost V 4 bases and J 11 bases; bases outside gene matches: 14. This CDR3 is CASSPWGTGLAGERQYF. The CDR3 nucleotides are TGCGCCAGCAGCCCTTGGGGTACGGGACTAGCGGGAGAAAGGCAGTATTTT.

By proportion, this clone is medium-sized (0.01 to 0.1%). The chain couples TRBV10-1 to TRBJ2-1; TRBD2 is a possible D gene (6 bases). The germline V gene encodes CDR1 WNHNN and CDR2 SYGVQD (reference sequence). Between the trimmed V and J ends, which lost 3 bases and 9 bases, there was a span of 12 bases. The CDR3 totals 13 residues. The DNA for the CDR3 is TGCGCCAGCAGTGAAGGAGGAGGGAGTGAGCAGTTCTTC. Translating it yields CASSEGGGSEQFF.

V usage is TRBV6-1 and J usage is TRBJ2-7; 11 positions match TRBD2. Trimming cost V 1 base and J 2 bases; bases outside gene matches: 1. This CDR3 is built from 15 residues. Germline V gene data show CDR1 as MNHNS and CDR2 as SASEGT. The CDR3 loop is CASSEGLAGTYEQYF. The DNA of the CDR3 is TGTGCCAGCAGTGAAGGACTAGCGGGGACCTACGAGCAGTACTTC.

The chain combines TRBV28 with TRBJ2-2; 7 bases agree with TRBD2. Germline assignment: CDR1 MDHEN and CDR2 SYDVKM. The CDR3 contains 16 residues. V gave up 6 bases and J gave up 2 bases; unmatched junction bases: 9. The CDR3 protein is CASSPHRDYNTGELFF. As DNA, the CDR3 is TGTGCCAGCAGCCCCCACCGGGACTACAACACCGGGGAGCTGTTTTTT.

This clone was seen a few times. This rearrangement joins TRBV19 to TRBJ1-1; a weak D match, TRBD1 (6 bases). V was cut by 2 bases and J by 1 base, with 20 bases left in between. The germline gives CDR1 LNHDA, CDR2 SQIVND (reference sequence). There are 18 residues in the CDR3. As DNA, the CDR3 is TGTGCCAGTAGTATAATGGCGGGGGACAAAGCTAGGAACACTGAAGCTTTCTTT. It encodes CASSIMAGDKARNTEAFF.

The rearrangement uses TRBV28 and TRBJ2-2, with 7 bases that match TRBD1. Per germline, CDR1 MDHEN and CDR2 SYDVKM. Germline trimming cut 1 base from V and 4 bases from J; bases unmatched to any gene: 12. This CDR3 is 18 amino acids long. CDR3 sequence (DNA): TGTGCCAGCAGTTTATTAGGGGGCCGAGGGATGGGCACCGGGGAGCTGTTTTTT. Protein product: CASSLLGGRGMGTGELFF.